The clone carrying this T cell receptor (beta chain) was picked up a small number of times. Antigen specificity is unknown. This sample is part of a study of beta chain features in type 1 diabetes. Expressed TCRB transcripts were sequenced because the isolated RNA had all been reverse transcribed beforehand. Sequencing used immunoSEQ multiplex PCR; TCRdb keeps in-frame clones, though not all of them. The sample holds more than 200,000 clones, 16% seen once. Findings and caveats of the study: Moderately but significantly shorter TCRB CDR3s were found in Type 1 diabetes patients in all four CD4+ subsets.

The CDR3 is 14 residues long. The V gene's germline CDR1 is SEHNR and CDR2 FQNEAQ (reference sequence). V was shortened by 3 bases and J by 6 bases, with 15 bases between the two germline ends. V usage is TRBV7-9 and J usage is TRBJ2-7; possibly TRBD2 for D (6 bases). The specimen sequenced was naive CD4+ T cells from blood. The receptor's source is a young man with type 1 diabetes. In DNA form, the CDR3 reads TGTGCCAGCAGCTTTCGGGGACTTGAGGCCGAGCAGTACTTC. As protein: CASSFRGLEAEQYF.